This T cell receptor beta chain was retrieved from a study of vaccination and CD4 T cells after COVID-19. This clonotype was counted only a few times. The antigen remains unidentified. V lost 0 bases and J lost 0, with 5 bases in between. This CDR3 region has 15 residues. Germline V lookup: CDR1 SGHVS, CDR2 FNYEAQ. CD4+ T cells that had been cultured provided DNA sequenced with the Oncomine TCR Beta short-read assay. TCRdb ran MiXCR on the PCR reads and lists one entry per CDR3 protein. In the table there are almost 7,500 distinct CDR3 sequences, 37% of which are singletons. Indicated treatment: approximately 9-day PBMC culture with coronavirus spike peptide pools or control peptides (ViraFEST assay). Before the COVID-19 pandemic (2011-2018), CD4+ T cells were obtained from the unexposed donor. Once peptide pools had expanded antigen-specific T cells, ViraFEST sequenced TCRs. With 8.5 to 10 ug/ml peptide pools and roughly 9.8 IU/ml IL-2, PBMCs were cultured at some 2 million per well. By negative selection, CD4+ T cells were isolated once culture had run for less than 13 days.

The TCR comes from a human donor in good health. The chain links TRBV7-6 to TRBJ1-4, with D unclear. The sample consisted of CD4+ T cells from blood, cultured in vitro. The chain's CDR3 is CASSLAQTTNEKLFF. The CDR3 region has the DNA TGTGCCAGCAGCTTAGCCCAGACAACTAATGAAAAACTGTTTTTT. Full variable domain (missing parts from reference TRBV7-6 and TRBJ1-4): GAGVSQSPRYKVTKRGQDVALRCDPISGHVSLYWYRQALGQGPEFLTYFNYEAQQDKSGLPNDRFSAERPEGSISTLTIQRTEQRDSAMYRCASSLAQTTNEKLFFGSGTQLSVL.